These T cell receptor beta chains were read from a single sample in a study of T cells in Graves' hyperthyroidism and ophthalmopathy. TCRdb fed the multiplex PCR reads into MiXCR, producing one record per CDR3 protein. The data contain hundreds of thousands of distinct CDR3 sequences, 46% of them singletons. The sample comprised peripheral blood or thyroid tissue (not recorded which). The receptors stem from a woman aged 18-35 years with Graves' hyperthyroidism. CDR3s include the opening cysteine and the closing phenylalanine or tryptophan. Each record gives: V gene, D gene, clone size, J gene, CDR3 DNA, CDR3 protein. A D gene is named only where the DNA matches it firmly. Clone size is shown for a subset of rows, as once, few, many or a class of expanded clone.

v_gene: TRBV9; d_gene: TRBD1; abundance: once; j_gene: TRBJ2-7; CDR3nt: TGTGCCAGCAGCTTCCGGGACAGTTTATCCTACGAGCAGTACTTC; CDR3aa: CASSFRDSLSYEQYF
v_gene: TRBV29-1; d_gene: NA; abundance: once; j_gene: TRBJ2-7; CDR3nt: TGCAGCGTTGACCCCACTCGCGGTGTCTCCTACGAGCAGTACTTC; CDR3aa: CSVDPTRGVSYEQYF
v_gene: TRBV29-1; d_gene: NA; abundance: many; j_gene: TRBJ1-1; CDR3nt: TGCAGCGTTGAAAGAGGAGGAATGAACACTGAAGCTTTCTTT; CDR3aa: CSVERGGMNTEAFF
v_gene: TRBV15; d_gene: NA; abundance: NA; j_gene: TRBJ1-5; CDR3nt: TGTGCCACCAGCAGCCGGGAGCATTTT; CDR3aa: CATSSREHF
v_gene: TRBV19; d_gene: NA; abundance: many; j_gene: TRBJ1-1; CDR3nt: TGTGCCAGTAGCCCGAGGACAGCATGGACTGAAGCTTTCTTT; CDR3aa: CASSPRTAWTEAFF
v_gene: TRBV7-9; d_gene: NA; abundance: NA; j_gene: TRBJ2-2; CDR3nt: TGTGCCAGCAGCTCGCACTGGGACGAAAACACCGGGGAGCTGTTTTTT; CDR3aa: CASSSHWDENTGELFF
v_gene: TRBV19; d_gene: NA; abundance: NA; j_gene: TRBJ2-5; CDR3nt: TGTGCCAGTAGCCGGGGGCAGCCTCAAGAGACCCAGTACTTC; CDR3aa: CASSRGQPQETQYF
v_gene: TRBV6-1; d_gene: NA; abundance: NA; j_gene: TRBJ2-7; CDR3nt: TGTGCCAGCAGTAGGACTGCGTACTACGAGCAGTACTTC; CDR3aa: CASSRTAYYEQYF
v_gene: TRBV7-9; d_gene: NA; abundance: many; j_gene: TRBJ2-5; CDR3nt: TGTGCCAGCAGCTTCGGGGGAGAGACCCAGTACTTC; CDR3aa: CASSFGGETQYF
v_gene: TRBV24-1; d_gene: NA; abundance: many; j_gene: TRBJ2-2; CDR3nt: TGTGCCACCAGTGATTTGGGGGGAGACACCGGGGAGCTGTTTTTT; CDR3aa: CATSDLGGDTGELFF
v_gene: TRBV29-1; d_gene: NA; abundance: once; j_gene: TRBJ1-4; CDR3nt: TGCAGCGCCGAGTGGCAAGAGACCCAGGATGAAAAACTGTTTTTT; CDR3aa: CSAEWQETQDEKLFF
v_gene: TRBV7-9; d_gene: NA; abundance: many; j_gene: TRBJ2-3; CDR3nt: TGTGCCAGCAGCGCCTCCAATACGCAGTATTTT; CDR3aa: CASSASNTQYF
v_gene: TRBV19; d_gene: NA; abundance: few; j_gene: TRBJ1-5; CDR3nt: TGTGCCAGTAGTATAAACCTCAATAGCAATCAGCCCCAGCATTTT; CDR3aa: CASSINLNSNQPQHF
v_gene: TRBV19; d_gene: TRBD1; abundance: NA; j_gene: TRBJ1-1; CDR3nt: TGTGCCAGTGGTCCGGGACAGGTGGACACTGAAGCTTTCTTT; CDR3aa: CASGPGQVDTEAFF
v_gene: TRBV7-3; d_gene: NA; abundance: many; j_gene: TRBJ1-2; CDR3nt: TGTGCCAGCAGCGTAAACAGGGAGGAGTACTATGGCTACACCTTC; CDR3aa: CASSVNREEYYGYTF
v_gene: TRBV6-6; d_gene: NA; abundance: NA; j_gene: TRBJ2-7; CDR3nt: TGTGCCAGCAGTCGAGGGTTACGGACGTACGAGCAGTACTTC; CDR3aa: CASSRGLRTYEQYF
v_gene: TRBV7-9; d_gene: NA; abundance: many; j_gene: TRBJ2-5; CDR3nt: TGTGCCAGCAGCTTACACAGGTTCGCCGAAGAGACCCAGTACTTC; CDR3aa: CASSLHRFAEETQYF
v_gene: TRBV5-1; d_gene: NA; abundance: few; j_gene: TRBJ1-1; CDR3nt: TGCGCCAGCAGCTTGATAGAGGGATGGGCTGAAGCTTTCTTT; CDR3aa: CASSLIEGWAEAFF
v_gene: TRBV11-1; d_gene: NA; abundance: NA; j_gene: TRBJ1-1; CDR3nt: TGCGCCAGCAGTCCCGACGTGATCAAGGGGACTGAGGCTTTCTTT; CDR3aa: CASSPDVIKGTEAFF
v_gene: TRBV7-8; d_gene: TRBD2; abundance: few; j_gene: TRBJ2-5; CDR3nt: TGTGCCAGCAGCCCAGGGACTAGCGGGAGCTTGGTTATAGAGACCCAGTACTTC; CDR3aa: CASSPGTSGSLVIETQYF
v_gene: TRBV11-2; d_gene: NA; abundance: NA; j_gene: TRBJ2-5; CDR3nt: TGTGCCAGCAGGCGACCAGTGTACCAAGAGACCCAGTACTTC; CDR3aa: CASRRPVYQETQYF
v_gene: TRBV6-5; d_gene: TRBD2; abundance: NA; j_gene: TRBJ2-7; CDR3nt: TGTGCCAGCAGTTACTCGACTAGCGGGAGGGGGGAGCAGTACTTC; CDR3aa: CASSYSTSGRGEQYF
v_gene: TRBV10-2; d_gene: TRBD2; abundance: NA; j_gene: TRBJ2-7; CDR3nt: TGCGCCAGCAGCGTGACTAGCAGCTACGAGCAGTACTTC; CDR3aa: CASSVTSSYEQYF
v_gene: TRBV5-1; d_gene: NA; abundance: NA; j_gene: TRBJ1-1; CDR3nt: TGCGCCAGCAGGCAAAGGAACACTGAAGCTTTCTTT; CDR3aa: CASRQRNTEAFF
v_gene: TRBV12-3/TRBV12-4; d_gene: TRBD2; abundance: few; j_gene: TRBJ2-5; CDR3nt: TGTGCCAGCAGTTTGTCAGCGGGAGGGTTCCAAGAGACCCAGTACTTC; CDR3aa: CASSLSAGGFQETQYF
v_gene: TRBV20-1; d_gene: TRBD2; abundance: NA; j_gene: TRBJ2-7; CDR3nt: TGCAGTGCTAGAGACTTTAGCGGGAGGGCACCCTACGAGCAGTACTTC; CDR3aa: CSARDFSGRAPYEQYF
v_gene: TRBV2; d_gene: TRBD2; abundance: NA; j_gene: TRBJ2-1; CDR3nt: TGTGCCAGCACCGGAGAGATGCGGGAGAACCCCAATGAGCAGTTCTTC; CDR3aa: CASTGEMRENPNEQFF
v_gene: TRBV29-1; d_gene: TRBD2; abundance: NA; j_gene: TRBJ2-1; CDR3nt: TGCAGCGTTGGGGGGGGTAGCTCCTACAATGAGCAGTTCTTC; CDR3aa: CSVGGGSSYNEQFF
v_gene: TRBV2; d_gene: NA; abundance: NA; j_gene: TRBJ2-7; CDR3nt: TGTGCCAGCGCGGGTAACGAGCAGTACTTC; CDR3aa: CASAGNEQYF
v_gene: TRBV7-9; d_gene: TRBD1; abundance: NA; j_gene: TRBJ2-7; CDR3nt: TGTGCCAGCAGTCGGACAGGGGGTAGTGAGCAGTACTTC; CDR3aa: CASSRTGGSEQYF
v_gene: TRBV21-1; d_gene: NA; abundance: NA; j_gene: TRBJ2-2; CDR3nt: TGTGCCAGCAGCATGACTAGCGGGAGCCGCACCGGGGAGCTGTTTTTT; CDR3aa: CASSMTSGSRTGELFF
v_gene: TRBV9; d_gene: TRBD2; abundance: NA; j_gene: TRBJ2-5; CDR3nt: TGTGCCAGCAGCGTAGAGGGAAGCGGGAGGATAGAGACCCAGTACTTC; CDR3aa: CASSVEGSGRIETQYF
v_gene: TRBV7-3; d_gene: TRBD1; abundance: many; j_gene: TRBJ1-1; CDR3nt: TGTGCCAGCAGCTCACAGGGGGGCACTGAAGCTTTCTTT; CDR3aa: CASSSQGGTEAFF
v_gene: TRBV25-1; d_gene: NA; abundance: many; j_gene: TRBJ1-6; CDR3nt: TGTGCCAGCAGTGATAACTCAGGGACGAGATCACCCCTCCACTTT; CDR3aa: CASSDNSGTRSPLHF
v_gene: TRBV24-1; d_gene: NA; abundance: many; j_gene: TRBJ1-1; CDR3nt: TGTGCCACCAAAGACGGGGGCCCGAACACTGAAGCTTTCTTT; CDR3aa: CATKDGGPNTEAFF
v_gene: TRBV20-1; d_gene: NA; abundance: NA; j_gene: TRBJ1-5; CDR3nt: TGCAGTGCTAGAATGGGGGCCAATCAGCCCCAGCATTTT; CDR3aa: CSARMGANQPQHF
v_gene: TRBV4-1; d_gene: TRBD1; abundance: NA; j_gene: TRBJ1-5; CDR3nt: TGCGCCAGCAGCCAAGGATCCGGGACAGGGGTCTTTTTT; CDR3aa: CASSQGSGTGVFF
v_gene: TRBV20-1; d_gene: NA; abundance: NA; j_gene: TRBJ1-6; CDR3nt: TGCAGTGCTCGACAGGAGGCTTATTCACCCCTCCACTTT; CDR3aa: CSARQEAYSPLHF
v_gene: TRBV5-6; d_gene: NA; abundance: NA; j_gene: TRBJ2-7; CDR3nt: TGTGCCAGCAGCCTGTGGAGGACCTACGAGCAGTACTTC; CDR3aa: CASSLWRTYEQYF
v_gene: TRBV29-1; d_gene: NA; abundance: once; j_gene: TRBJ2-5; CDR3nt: TGCAGTCAAGGGGTCAACCAGTACTTC; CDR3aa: CSQGVNQYF
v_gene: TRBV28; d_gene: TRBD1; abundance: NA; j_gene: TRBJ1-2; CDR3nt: TGTGCCAGCCAGCGGACAGGGCGAGCTAACTATGGCTACACCTTC; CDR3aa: CASQRTGRANYGYTF
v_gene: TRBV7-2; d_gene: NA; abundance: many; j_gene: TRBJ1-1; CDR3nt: TGTGCCAGCAGCTTAGGGGAGGCAGCTGAAGCTTTCTTT; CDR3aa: CASSLGEAAEAFF
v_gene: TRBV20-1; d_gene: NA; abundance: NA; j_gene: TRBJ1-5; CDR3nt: TGCAGTGCTAGAGGGGTGTCTGGGGGCGGAAAGCCCCAGCATTTT; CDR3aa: CSARGVSGGGKPQHF
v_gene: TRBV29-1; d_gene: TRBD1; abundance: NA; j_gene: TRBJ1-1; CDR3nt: TGCAGCGTTGATCCCAACAGGGGGGCTGAAGCTTTCTTT; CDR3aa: CSVDPNRGAEAFF
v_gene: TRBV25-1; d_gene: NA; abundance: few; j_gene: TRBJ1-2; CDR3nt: TGTGCCAGCAGGGAGGGTACGGATGGCTACACCTTC; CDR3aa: CASREGTDGYTF
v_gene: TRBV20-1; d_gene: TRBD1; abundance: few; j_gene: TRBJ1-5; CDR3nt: TGCAGTGCAGTAAGACAGGGAGGTCAGCCCCAGCATTTT; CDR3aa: CSAVRQGGQPQHF
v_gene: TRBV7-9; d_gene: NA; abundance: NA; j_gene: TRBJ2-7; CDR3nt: TGTGCCAGCAGCTTAGGGGTTGGCAATGAGCAGTACTTC; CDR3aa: CASSLGVGNEQYF
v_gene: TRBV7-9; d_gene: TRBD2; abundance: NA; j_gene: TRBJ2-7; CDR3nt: TGTGCCAGCAGCTCACGTAGTAGCGGGAGGGAGCAGTACTTC; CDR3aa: CASSSRSSGREQYF
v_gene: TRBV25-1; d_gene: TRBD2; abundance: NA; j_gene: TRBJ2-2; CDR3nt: TGTGCCAGCAGCCCAGAGTCCGGGACTAGGGCCACCGGGGAGCTGTTTTTT; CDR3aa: CASSPESGTRATGELFF
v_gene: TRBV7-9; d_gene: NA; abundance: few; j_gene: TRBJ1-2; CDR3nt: TGTGCCAGCAGCTTGTTGAGGGGAGGGTCCTATGGCTACACCTTC; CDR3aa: CASSLLRGGSYGYTF
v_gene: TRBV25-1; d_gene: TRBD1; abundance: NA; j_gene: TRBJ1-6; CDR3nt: TGTGCGGACAGGAGGGATTCACCCCTCCACTTT; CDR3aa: CADRRDSPLHF
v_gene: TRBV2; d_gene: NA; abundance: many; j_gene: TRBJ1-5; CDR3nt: TGTGCCAGCAGGGATGACGGTAGCAATCAGCCCCAGCATTTT; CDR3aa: CASRDDGSNQPQHF
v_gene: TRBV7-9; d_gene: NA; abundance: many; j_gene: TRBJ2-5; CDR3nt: TGTGCCAGCAGCTTAGGGGTAGAGACCCAGTACTTC; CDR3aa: CASSLGVETQYF
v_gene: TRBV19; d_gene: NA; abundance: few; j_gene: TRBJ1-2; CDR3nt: TGTGCCAGTAGTTTTCAGGGGCGGGACGGCTACACCTTC; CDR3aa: CASSFQGRDGYTF